This paragraph reports one T cell receptor beta chain. The sample holds a few counts of this clonotype. The antigen this receptor binds is unknown. Base qualities are not recorded, but no much larger clone differs from it by a single base. This sample was sequenced with an Illumina HiSeq 1500. TCRdb trimmed public reads at Q25 via fastp, called clones via MiXCR and kept in-frame beta chains. Rows merge per CDR3 protein into single entries with the most common DNA and genes. A total of 250,000 or so distinct CDR3 sequences appear in this sample, more than 15% of them only once. Around 47% of the sample lies in the top ten. Per the germline V gene (reference sequence), MNHNY is the CDR1 and SVGAGI is the CDR2. The germline ends are 9 bases apart after V is trimmed by 4 bases and J by 3 bases. The cysteine opens and the phenylalanine closes a CDR3 of 13 amino acids. Only the CDR3 DNA stays, 39 bases, in frame from base 1.

The sample is drawn from a study of T cell repertoires in cytomegalovirus infection (dated 2019 in TCRdb). Turning to the overall study: Donor HLA type was relevant to the analysis, because carriage of CMV infection together with the matching HLA type was indicated by public TCR beta signatures. What the study reported, not specific to this receptor: In both this cohort and an independent roughly 330-donor cohort, the cumulative frequency of public TCR beta family members distinguished carriers of CMV infection plus the relevant HLA type. The ex vivo response was dominated by HLA-C-restricted CMV-specific TCR beta clonotypes, and the single most frequent clonotype in two of eight donors was supplied by these HLA-C-restricted clonotypes.

The sample consisted of CD8+ T cells from PBMCs. The sequence was collected from a human donor in good health (CMV status not recorded). Some clones in this sample may be carry-over from other donors' samples. Here the chain combines TRBV6-6 and TRBJ1-1, with the D gene not confidently named. The DNA sequence is TGTGCCAGCAGTTCCCGTTCCCACACTGAAGCTTTCTTT. This translates into CASSSRSHTEAFF.